These 26 T cell receptor beta chains came from one sample sequenced in a study of CD8+ T cells in alopecia areata. Extraction of RNA preceded its reverse transcription into cDNA, which served as the sequencing template. This table comes from immunoSEQ multiplex PCR, and its TCRdb copy is limited to in-frame clones, with some not included. This table holds about 140,000 clones, under 60% found once. Specimen: CD4+ T cells sorted from blood, collected at week 0. Receptor source: a human donor with alopecia areata.

This chain joins TRBV4-2 and TRBJ1-2, with TRBD1 identical over 11 bases. Germline lookup yields CDR1 LGHNA and CDR2 YNFKEQ. The CDR3 runs 15 residues. J gave up 3 bases and V 2 bases, and 2 bases lay outside the gene matches. The CDR3: CASSQRDRGDYGYTF. CDR3 coding DNA: TGTGCCAGCAGCCAAAGGGACAGGGGGGACTATGGCTACACCTTC.

The genes are TRBV30 and TRBJ1-1; D call uncertain. V dropped 4 bases and J dropped 0 bases, with 18 bases sitting between them. The CDR3 consists of 16 residues. From germline, CDR1 is GTSNPN and CDR2 SVGIG (reference sequence). The CDR3 is CAWTSASPPLNTEAFF. The CDR3, as DNA: TGTGCCTGGACATCGGCCTCTCCCCCTCTGAACACTGAAGCTTTCTTT. Full variable domain (rest looked up from reference TRBV30 and TRBJ1-1): SQTIHQWPATLVQPVGSPLSLECTVEGTSNPNLYWYRQAAGRGLQLLFYSVGIGQISSEVPQNLSASRPQDRQFILSSKKLLLSDSGFYLCAWTSASPPLNTEAFFGQGTRLTVV.

This clone has a count of ten or more. This chain joins TRBV7-2 and TRBJ2-1; D gene ambiguous. V shed 5 bases and J shed 5 bases, with 13 bases lying between them. Germline CDR1 reads SGHTA; CDR2 reads FQGNSA. The CDR3 runs 14 residues. CDR3 sequence: CASSLGPANNEQFF. CDR3 sequence (DNA): TGTGCCAGCAGCCTAGGACCGGCAAACAATGAGCAGTTCTTC.

The gene calls are TRBV5-8 and TRBJ2-5, with D hard to call. Trimming cost V 6 bases and J 5 bases, with 14 bases left between them. CDR1 SGHTS and CDR2 YDEGEE come from the germline V gene. The CDR3 loop spans 13 amino acids. DNA for the CDR3: TGTGCCAGCACCGTAGGGAAGGAGGAGACCCAGTACTTC. It yields the protein CASTVGKEETQYF.

V is TRBV5-1 and J is TRBJ1-1; D unclear. Trimming shortened V by 4 bases and J by 2 bases, and 9 bases separated the two germline ends. CDR3 length equals 13 residues. Germline CDR1 is SGHRS and CDR2 is YFSETQ. CDR3 residues: CASSAGLNTEAFF. Written as DNA, the CDR3 is TGCGCCAGCAGCGCGGGATTAAACACTGAAGCTTTCTTT.

This clone was recorded many times. The V gene is TRBV4-1, the J gene TRBJ2-6, with 10 bases that match TRBD2. The ends lost 4 bases at V and 2 bases at J; junction bases unmatched: 14. This CDR3 has 20 residues. CDR1 and CDR2 from the germline V gene are MGHRA and YSYEKL. CDR3 residues: CASSPSSGGDHSPGANVLTF. The DNA of the CDR3 is TGCGCCAGCAGCCCATCGAGCGGGGGGGATCATAGCCCTGGGGCCAACGTCCTGACTTTC.

This clone occurred once. The chain links TRBV30 to TRBJ1-5; 8 bases align to TRBD1. V was pared by 4 bases and J by 1 base, with 6 bases of the junction left unmatched. Germline lookup yields CDR1 GTSNPN and CDR2 SVGIG (reference sequence). This CDR3 has 15 amino acids. For the CDR3, the DNA is TGTGCCTGGACGTCAGGGGGCGCGAGCAATCAGCCCCAGCATTTT. This translates into CAWTSGGASNQPQHF.

The CDR3 DNA sequence: TGTGCCAGCAGCCAAGGAAGGGTCGCGCATGGCTACACCTTC. Amino acid sequence: CASSQGRVAHGYTF. This chain connects TRBV14 to TRBJ1-2; unclear D gene. This CDR3 spans 14 amino acids. Germline CDR1 is SGHDN and CDR2 is FVKESK. V dropped 1 base and J dropped 6 bases, with 12 bases sitting between them.

This clone was detected only a few times. The rearrangement joins TRBV10-3 to TRBJ1-5; no firm D call. The CDR3 length is 14 residues. Between the trimmed V and J ends, which lost 6 bases and 1 base, there was a span of 10 bases. CDR1 and CDR2 from the germline V gene are ENHRY and SYGVKD. In DNA form, the CDR3 reads TGTGCCATCAGGGAGGACGAGAGCAATCAGCCCCAGCATTTT. It yields the protein CAIREDESNQPQHF.

The chain has TRBV29-1 and TRBJ2-7; 8 nucleotides agree with TRBD1. The CDR3 contains 12 residues. Germline V gene sequence: CDR1 SQVTM, CDR2 ANQGSEA. V lost 4 bases, J lost 6 bases, and 5 bases stayed unmatched. The CDR3 nucleotides read TGCAGCGTTGGGTTGACAGGGGCCGAGCAGTACTTC. Protein: CSVGLTGAEQYF.

This sequence joins TRBV29-1 and TRBJ1-2; 9 positions agree with TRBD1. The CDR3 loop spans 12 amino acids. The J segment lost 3 bases and the V segment lost 7 bases, leaving 3 bases of the junction unmatched. Per the germline V gene, CDR1 is SQVTM and CDR2 is ANQGSEA. CDR3 region: CSARDRDYGYTF. Here the CDR3 DNA reads TGCAGCGCCAGGGACAGGGACTATGGCTACACCTTC.

The sample holds a few counts of this clone. This sequence joins TRBV19 and TRBJ1-1; TRBD1 aligns across 9 bases. V lost 7 bases and J lost 1; bases outside the gene matches: 10. The CDR3 contains 16 residues. Germline V lookup: CDR1 LNHDA, CDR2 SQIVND (reference sequence). The CDR3 DNA is TGTGCCAGTACCCCGGGACAGGGCGTCGGGAACACTGAAGCTTTCTTT. Its protein product is CASTPGQGVGNTEAFF.

V usage is TRBV19 and J usage is TRBJ1-5; D unresolved. Germline V gene sequence: CDR1 LNHDA, CDR2 SQIVND (reference sequence). The CDR3 spans 14 residues. V dropped 5 bases and J dropped 2 bases, with 10 bases sitting between them. The CDR3 nucleotides read TGTGCCAGTAGTGTTAGGCCGGGCAATCAGCCCCAGCATTTT. Translating it yields CASSVRPGNQPQHF.

J is TRBJ2-4 and V is TRBV4-2; 10 bases are shared with TRBD2. Germline assignment: CDR1 LGHNA and CDR2 YNFKEQ. V lost 0 bases and J lost 16; bases outside the gene matches: 9. The CDR3 is 14 amino acids. The DNA for the CDR3 is TGTGCCAGCAGCCAAGAAGGTCTAGCGGGGGTATCATACTTC. Its translation: CASSQEGLAGVSYF.

The CDR3 bases are TGCAGCGTTGAAGGCAGCGGACAGACGACTTATGGCTACACCTTC. Protein: CSVEGSGQTTYGYTF. This chain joins TRBV29-1 and TRBJ1-2; D is possibly TRBD1 (6 bases). Germline-derived CDR1 and CDR2 are SQVTM and ANQGSEA. Trimming removed 1 base from V and 5 bases from J, with 17 bases in between. CDR3 length: 15 amino acids.

The chain employs TRBV5-1 and TRBJ1-5, with TRBD1 identical over 7 bases. Trimming removed 0 bases from V and 2 bases from J; junction bases left unmatched: 8. Germline assignment: CDR1 SGHRS and CDR2 YFSETQ. The CDR3 totals 17 residues. DNA for the CDR3: TGCGCCAGCAGCTTGGCTTACAGGGGTAATGGCAATCAGCCCCAGCATTTT. Translated: CASSLAYRGNGNQPQHF.

The chain couples TRBV9 to TRBJ2-5; D possibly matches TRBD1 or TRBD2 (5 bases each). The CDR3 is made up of 13 amino acids. CDR1 is SGDLS, CDR2 YYNGEE, per germline. Trimming took off 4 bases at V and 5 bases at J, with 12 bases between the two ends. The CDR3 DNA follows: TGTGCCAGCAGCCCTGGGGGTCTGGAGACCCAGTACTTC. It codes for CASSPGGLETQYF.

The chain combines TRBV29-1 with TRBJ1-5; the match to TRBD1 covers 8 bases. Germline V gene sequence: CDR1 SQVTM, CDR2 ANQGSEA. CDR3 length equals 12 residues. The V gene end was trimmed by 6 bases and the J gene end by 5 bases; junction bases not matched to a gene: 3. The CDR3 loop reads CSVVQGDQPQHF. For the CDR3, the DNA is TGCAGCGTCGTACAGGGGGATCAGCCCCAGCATTTT. Filled out from reference TRBV29-1 and TRBJ1-5, the complete variable domain reads SAVISQKPSRDICQRGTSLTIQCQVDSQVTMMFWYRQQPGQSLTLIATANQGSEATYESGFVIDKFPISRPNLTFSTLTVSNMSPEDSSIYLCSVVQGDQPQHFGDGTRLSIL.

This sequence joins TRBV11-3 and TRBJ2-3; 8 bases align to TRBD2. The ends lost 4 bases at V and 3 bases at J; junction bases unmatched: 6. The CDR3 has 15 residues. Germline V gene data show CDR1 as SGHNT and CDR2 as YENEEA. CDR3 sequence reads: CASSSWAGGTDTQYF. DNA of the CDR3: TGTGCCAGCAGCTCCTGGGCGGGGGGTACAGATACGCAGTATTTT.

The rearrangement links TRBV5-4 to TRBJ2-5, with 11 positions matching TRBD1. V dropped 4 bases and J dropped 1; count of bases not matched to a gene: 6. The V gene's germline CDR1 is SGHNT and CDR2 YYREEE (reference sequence). The CDR3 contains 16 residues. The CDR3 sequence is CASSRTGGGGQETQYF. Here the CDR3 DNA reads TGTGCCAGCAGCCGGACAGGGGGCGGGGGCCAAGAGACCCAGTACTTC.

This clone was picked up a small number of times. DNA for the CDR3: TGTGCCAGCAGTTCTCAACCGGGACAGCCCACAGATACGCAGTATTTT. Protein: CASSSQPGQPTDTQYF. The genes are TRBV6-5 and TRBJ2-3; 7 bases map to TRBD1. This CDR3 is built from 16 residues. Trimming removed 4 bases from V and 2 bases from J; junction bases left unmatched: 9. CDR1 MNHEY and CDR2 SVGAGI come from the germline V gene.

The chain links TRBV9 to TRBJ1-2; TRBD1 agrees at 7 bases. After removal of 4 bases from V and 8 bases from J, the junction contained 14 bases not matched to a gene. The CDR3 is 15 residues long. In germline, CDR1 is SGDLS, CDR2 YYNGEE. This chain's CDR3 is CASSPQDRDSYGYTF. In DNA, the CDR3 is TGTGCCAGCAGCCCTCAAGACCGGGACAGTTACGGCTACACCTTC.

The J gene is TRBJ1-2, the V gene TRBV30; D not certain. Trimming shortened V by 3 bases and J by 4 bases, and 15 bases separated the two germline ends. Per germline, CDR1 GTSNPN and CDR2 SVGIG (reference sequence). This CDR3 contains 14 residues. The CDR3 loop reads CAWSYVVKGYGYTF. The CDR3 DNA reads TGTGCCTGGAGCTATGTGGTGAAGGGCTATGGCTACACCTTC.

The chain couples TRBV7-3 to TRBJ2-2; D is unclear. Germline-derived CDR1 and CDR2 are SGHTA and FQGTGA. The CDR3 is made up of 13 amino acids. V lost 9 bases and J 4 bases, leaving 12 bases between the germline ends. Written as DNA, the CDR3 is TGTGCCAGTAGTATGGGGTTCACCGGGGAGCTGTTTTTT. It codes for CASSMGFTGELFF. The full variable domain, in which reference TRBV7-3 and TRBJ2-2 provide the parts outside the CDR3, is GAGVSQTPSNKVTEKGKYVELRCDPISGHTALYWYRQSLGQGPEFLIYFQGTGAADDSGLPNDRFFAVRPEGSVSTLKIQRTERGDSAVYLCASSMGFTGELFFGEGSRLTVL.

The chain couples TRBV4-2 to TRBJ2-2; TRBD2 matches 8 bases. The germline V gene has CDR1 LGHNA and CDR2 YNFKEQ. V lost 10 bases and J lost 3; bases outside the gene matches: 10. This CDR3 region has 15 residues. CDR3 loop: CATQRGGPDTGELFF. CDR3 nucleotides: TGTGCCACCCAACGGGGGGGCCCGGACACCGGGGAGCTGTTTTTT.

This chain connects TRBV7-8 to TRBJ2-2; possible D gene TRBD1, 5 bases. From germline, CDR1 is SGHVS and CDR2 FQNEAQ. The CDR3 is 16 residues long. Deletions cut 0 bases from V and 5 bases from J, with 13 bases between. This CDR3 is CASSLAQGLGTGELFF. CDR3 nucleotide sequence: TGTGCCAGCAGCTTAGCGCAGGGCTTGGGGACCGGGGAGCTGTTTTTT.